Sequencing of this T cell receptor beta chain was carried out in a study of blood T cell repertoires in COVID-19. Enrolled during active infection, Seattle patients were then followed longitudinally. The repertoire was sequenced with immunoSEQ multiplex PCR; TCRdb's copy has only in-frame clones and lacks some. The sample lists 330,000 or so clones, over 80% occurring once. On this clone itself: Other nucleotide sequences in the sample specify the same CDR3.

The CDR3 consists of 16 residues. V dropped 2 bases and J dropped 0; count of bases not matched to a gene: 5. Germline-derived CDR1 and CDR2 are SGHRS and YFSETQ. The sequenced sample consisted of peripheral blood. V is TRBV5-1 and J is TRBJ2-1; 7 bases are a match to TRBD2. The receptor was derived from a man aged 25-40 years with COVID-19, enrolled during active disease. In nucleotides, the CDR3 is TGCGCCAGCAGCTTATCGGGGGGTAGCTCCTACAATGAGCAGTTCTTC. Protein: CASSLSGGSSYNEQFF.